This T cell receptor (beta chain) was recorded in a study of T cell clones after liver transplantation (dated by TCRdb to the late 2010s). In the study overall: Samples were obtained from ITN030ST, a randomized trial in which withdrawal of immunosuppression was attempted within 2 years of liver transplantation. Donor-reactive T cell clones were identified by TCRbeta sequencing after a pre-transplant mixed lymphocyte reaction and then tracked in post-transplant blood. As an antigen-independent comparator for the donor-reactive sequences, third party-reactive TCRbeta sequences from pre-transplant MLRs were identified as well. Three of the eight recipients were HCV-positive; the others were transplanted for non-autoimmune, non-viral indications. The subjects received no induction therapy and were kept on standard immunosuppression until randomization at 12-24 months post-transplant. Tolerance meant complete immunosuppression withdrawal for at least one year without liver enzymes rising beyond twice the upper limit of normal. Blood samples were collected pre-transplant, pre-randomization before withdrawal, and post-randomization after either complete withdrawal or failed withdrawal. A cohort of 8 liver transplant recipients was studied, of whom 3 were classified as tolerant and 5 as non-tolerant.

Using immunoSEQ, frozen genomic DNA was subjected to high-throughput TCRbeta CDR3 sequencing, a process that included PCR amplification, mapping, bias correction and internal controls. As for the original processing: Productive rearrangements were retained, and unique TCRbeta sequences were defined by the CDR3 nucleotide sequence together with the V and J gene. For classification of a sequence as donor-reactive, at least 5-fold expansion in CFSE-low cells relative to unstimulated pre-transplant cells and a frequency of at least 0.01% were required. Minimum frequency thresholds were set for each subject on the basis of the unstimulated sample with the lowest template count, so that a detection power of at least 90% was ensured. Jensen-Shannon divergence between the top 1000 TCRbeta sequences after and before transplant was used to measure repertoire turnover. Two-sided Fisher's exact tests were used to test for changes in how often donor-reactive sequences were detected. TCRdb limited this immuneACCESS table to in-frame rearrangements with V and J called. A share of clones is missing; checked studies link under half to unresolved V genes, and the rest is unexplained. V and J calls and clone size are copied from that table; D and trimming were computed from the DNA. This sample is represented by some 80,000 clones; nearly 85% of them were singletons. The ten top clones hold approximately 0.43% of the sample.

V was cut back by 4 bases and J by 4 bases, leaving a gap of 9 bases between them. From the cysteine up to the phenylalanine, the CDR3 has a length of 13 residues. Kept here is only the CDR3 DNA, which spans 39 bases and is read in frame from base 1. CDR1 and CDR2 were assigned from the germline V gene as LGHNA and YNFKEQ. To note about this clone: The antigen this receptor binds is unknown. Base qualities are not provided; no much larger clone lies one nucleotide away.

Unstimulated PBMCs, after thawing, were stained for CD3, CD4 and CD8 and then FACS-sorted into CD3+CD4+ and CD3+CD8+ populations. Each of the 8 studied subjects was randomized to immunosuppression withdrawal. The Qiagen DNeasy Blood and Tissue Kit was used to isolate genomic DNA. Broad study findings and their caveats: Because of small, heterogeneous patient numbers and non-standardized post-transplant time points, the conclusions were only preliminary. Low numbers of available donor cells limited the measurable donor-reactive repertoire in a couple of subjects. Because no allograft tissue specimens were available, donor-reactive T cells may have migrated into the graft instead of being deleted. Once repertoire turnover was taken into account, donor-reactive detection showed a significant reduction for CD4 in 7 of 8 subjects and for CD8 in 8 of 8. The decline in donor-reactive sequences exceeded the decline in third party-reactive sequences, suggesting partial antigen-specific deletion that was unrelated to withdrawal success. A significant post-transplant decrease in circulating donor-reactive CD4 TCRbeta sequences was observed in most of the 8 subjects, irrespective of tolerance or HCV status.

The origin of this receptor is a human patient who received a liver transplant. A transplant means some T cells may be of graft donor rather than patient origin. The chain couples TRBV4-2 to TRBJ2-3; no D gene can be assigned with confidence. Sequences were derived from CD4+ T cells from blood, sampled 45 to 47 months after liver transplant. CDR3 reads: CASSLTGADTQYF. The DNA sequence reads TGTGCCAGCAGCCTCACGGGCGCAGATACGCAGTATTTT.